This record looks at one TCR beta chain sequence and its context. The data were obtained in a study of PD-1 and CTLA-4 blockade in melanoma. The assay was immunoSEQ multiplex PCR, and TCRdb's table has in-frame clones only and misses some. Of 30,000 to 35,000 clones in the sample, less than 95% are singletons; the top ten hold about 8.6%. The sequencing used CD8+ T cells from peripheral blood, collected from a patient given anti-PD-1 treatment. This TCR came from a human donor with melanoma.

The DNA of the CDR3 is TGTGCCAGCAGCATCCCCAAAACGGCTGGGGCCAACGTCCTGACTTTC. Protein product: CASSIPKTAGANVLTF. V and J are TRBV7-9 and TRBJ2-6; D remains unclear. Trimming took 5 bases from V and 2 from J, leaving 13 bases between them. The CDR3 has 16 residues. Germline-derived CDR1 and CDR2 are SEHNR and FQNEAQ (reference sequence).